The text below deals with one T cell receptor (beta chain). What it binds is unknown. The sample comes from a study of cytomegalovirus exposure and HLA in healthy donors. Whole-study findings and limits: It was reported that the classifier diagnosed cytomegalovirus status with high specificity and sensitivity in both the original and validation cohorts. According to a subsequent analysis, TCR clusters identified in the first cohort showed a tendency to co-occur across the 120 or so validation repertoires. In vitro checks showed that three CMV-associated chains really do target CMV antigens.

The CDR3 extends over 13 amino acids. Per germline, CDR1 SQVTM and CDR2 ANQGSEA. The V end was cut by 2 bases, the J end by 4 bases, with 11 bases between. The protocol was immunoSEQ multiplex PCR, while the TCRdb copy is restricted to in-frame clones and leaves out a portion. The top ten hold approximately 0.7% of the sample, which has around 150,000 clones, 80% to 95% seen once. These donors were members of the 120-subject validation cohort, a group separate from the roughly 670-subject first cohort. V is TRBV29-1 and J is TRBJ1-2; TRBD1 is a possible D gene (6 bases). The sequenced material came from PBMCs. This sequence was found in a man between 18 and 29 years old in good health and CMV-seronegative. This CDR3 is CSVELDRRYGYTF. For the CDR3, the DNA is TGCAGCGTTGAACTGGACAGACGCTATGGCTACACCTTC.